The sequence of this TCR beta chain was determined in a study of T cell responses to AZD1222 COVID-19 vaccine. General study points: The span of vaccine-associated CD4 TCRs extended across spike, with dominance at 160-218 and 743-854. Donors, mostly white British, included more females; clonal diversity was possibly underestimated. Repertoires were obtained only post-peak T cell response. Spike-specific TCR breadth and depth rose after two AZD1222 doses.

In this sample, this clone turned up a few times. Its antigen is as yet unknown. Here immunoSEQ multiplex PCR was the method, and the copy in TCRdb shows in-frame clones only, minus some. The sample has around 140,000 clones, roughly 92% seen once. CDR3 length: 17 residues. In germline, CDR1 is LNHDA, CDR2 SQIVND (reference sequence). V lost 3 bases to trimming and J lost 7 bases; unmatched junction nucleotides: 12. The sequence derives from an adult who received the AZD1222 COVID-19 vaccine. The J gene is TRBJ2-1, the V gene TRBV19; 10 bases are shared with TRBD1. Material: peripheral blood, obtained 28 days after the second AZD1222 dose. The CDR3 sequence: CASSIVIDRGLKNEQFF. DNA of the CDR3: TGTGCCAGTAGTATCGTAATTGACAGGGGGCTAAAAAATGAGCAGTTCTTC. Combining the CDR3 with reference TRBV19 and TRBJ2-1 gives the whole variable domain DGGITQSPKYLFRKEGQNVTLSCEQNLNHDAMYWYRQDPGQGLRLIYYSQIVNDFQKGDIAEGYSVSREKKESFPLTVTSAQKNPTAFYLCASSIVIDRGLKNEQFFGPGTRLTVL.